The source of this T cell receptor (beta chain) is a study of blood T cell repertoires in COVID-19. As for the study in general: Sources were T cells, B-cell-depleted T cells, or PBMCs; the material itself was cDNA or gDNA.

A few counts support this clone. In the original analysis: Amplifying reference gene primers gave estimates of nucleated cell counts. Produced via immunoSEQ multiplex PCR; TCRdb's table is partial and in-frame only. The DNA was the basis for D and trimming; V, J and clone size are from that table. The sample consists of some 200,000 clones, 60% to 80% of them appearing once. Individuals aged about 18 to 89 years were recruited from fewer than 30 US areas. CDR1 and CDR2 from the germline V gene are SGHAT and FQNNGV. This CDR3 is built from 14 residues. V gave up 2 bases and J gave up 5 bases, with 12 bases separating them.

The sample taken for sequencing was PBMCs or T cells enriched from blood (not recorded which). This clonotype was sampled from a woman aged 45-65 years who had recovered from COVID-19. This sequence joins TRBV11-2 and TRBJ2-5; tentative D call: TRBD1 (5 bases). CDR3: CASSLLWGMETQYF. CDR3 sequence (DNA): TGTGCCAGCAGCTTATTGTGGGGCATGGAGACCCAGTACTTC.